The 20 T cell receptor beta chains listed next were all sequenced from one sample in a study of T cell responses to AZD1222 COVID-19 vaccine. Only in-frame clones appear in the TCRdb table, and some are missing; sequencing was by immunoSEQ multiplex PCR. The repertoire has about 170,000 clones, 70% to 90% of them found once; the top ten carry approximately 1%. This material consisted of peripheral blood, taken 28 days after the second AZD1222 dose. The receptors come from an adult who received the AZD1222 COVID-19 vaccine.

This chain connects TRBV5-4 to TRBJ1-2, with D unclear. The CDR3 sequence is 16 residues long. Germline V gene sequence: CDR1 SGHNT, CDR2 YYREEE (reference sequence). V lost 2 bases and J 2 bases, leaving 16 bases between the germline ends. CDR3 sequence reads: CASSLAPGVTNYGYTF. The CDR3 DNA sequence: TGTGCCAGCAGCTTAGCACCGGGAGTCACCAACTATGGCTACACCTTC.

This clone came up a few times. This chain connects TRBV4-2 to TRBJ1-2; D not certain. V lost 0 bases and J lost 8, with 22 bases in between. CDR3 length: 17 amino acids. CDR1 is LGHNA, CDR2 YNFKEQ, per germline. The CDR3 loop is CASSQESRRSAGRGYTF. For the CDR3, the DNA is TGTGCCAGCAGCCAAGAAAGCAGACGCTCAGCCGGGAGAGGCTACACCTTC.

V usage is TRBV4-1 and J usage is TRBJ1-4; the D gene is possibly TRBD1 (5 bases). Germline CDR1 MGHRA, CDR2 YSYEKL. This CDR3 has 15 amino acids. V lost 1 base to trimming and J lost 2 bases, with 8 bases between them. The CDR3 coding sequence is TGCGCCAGCAGCCAAGTAAGGGGCACTAATGAAAAACTGTTTTTT. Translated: CASSQVRGTNEKLFF.

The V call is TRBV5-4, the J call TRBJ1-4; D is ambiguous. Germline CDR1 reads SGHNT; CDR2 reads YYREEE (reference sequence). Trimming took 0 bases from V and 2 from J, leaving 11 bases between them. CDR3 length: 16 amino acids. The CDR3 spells CASSLGLGRTNEKLFF. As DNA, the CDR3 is TGTGCCAGCAGCTTGGGCTTAGGGCGCACTAATGAAAAACTGTTTTTT.

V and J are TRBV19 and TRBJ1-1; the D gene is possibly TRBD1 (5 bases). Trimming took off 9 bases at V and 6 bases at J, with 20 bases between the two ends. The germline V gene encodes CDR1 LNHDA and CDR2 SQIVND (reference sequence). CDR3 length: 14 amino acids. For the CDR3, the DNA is TGTGCCAGCAAAGCTAAAGGGGCGACCGCTGAAGCTTTCTTT. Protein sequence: CASKAKGATAEAFF.

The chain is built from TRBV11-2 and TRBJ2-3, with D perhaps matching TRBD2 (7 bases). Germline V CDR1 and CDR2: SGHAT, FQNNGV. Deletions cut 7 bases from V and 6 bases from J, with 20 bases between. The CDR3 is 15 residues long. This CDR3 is CASTWFRGAWDTQYF. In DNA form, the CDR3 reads TGTGCCAGCACTTGGTTTCGGGGGGCTTGGGATACGCAGTATTTT.

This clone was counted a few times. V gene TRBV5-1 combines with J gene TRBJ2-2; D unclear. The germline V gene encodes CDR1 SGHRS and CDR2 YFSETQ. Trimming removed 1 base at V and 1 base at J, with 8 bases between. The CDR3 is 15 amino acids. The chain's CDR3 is CASSLLDRNTGELFF. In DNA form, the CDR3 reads TGCGCCAGCAGCTTGCTCGATAGGAACACCGGGGAGCTGTTTTTT.

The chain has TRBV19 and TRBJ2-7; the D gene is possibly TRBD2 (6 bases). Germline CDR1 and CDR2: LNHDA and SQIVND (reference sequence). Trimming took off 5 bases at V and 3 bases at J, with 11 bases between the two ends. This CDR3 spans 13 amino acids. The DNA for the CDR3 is TGTGCCAGTAGTTTCGACGGGGGCTACGAGCAGTACTTC. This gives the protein CASSFDGGYEQYF.

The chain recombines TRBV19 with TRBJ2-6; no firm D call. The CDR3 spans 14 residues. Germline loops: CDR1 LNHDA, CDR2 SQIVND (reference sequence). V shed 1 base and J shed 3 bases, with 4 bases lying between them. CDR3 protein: CASSIAGGANVLTF. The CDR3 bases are TGTGCCAGTAGTATAGCCGGTGGGGCCAACGTCCTGACTTTC.

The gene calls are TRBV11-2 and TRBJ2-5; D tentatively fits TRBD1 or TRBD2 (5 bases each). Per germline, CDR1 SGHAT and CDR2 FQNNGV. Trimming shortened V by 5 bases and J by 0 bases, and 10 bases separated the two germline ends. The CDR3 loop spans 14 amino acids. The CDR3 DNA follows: TGTGCCAGCAGCGAACGGGGCTACCAAGAGACCCAGTACTTC. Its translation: CASSERGYQETQYF.

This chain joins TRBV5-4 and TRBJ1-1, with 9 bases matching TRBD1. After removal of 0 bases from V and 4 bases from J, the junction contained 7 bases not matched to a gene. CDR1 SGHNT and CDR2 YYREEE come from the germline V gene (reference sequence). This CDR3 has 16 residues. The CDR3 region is CASSLVDRGFFTEAFF. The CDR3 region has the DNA TGTGCCAGCAGCTTGGTGGACAGGGGATTTTTCACTGAAGCTTTCTTT.

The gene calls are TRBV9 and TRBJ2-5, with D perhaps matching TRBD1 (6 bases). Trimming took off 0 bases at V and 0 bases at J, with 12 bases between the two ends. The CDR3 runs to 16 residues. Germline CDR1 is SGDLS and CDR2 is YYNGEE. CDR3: CASSVGERGYQETQYF. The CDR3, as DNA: TGTGCCAGCAGCGTAGGAGAGAGGGGGTACCAAGAGACCCAGTACTTC.

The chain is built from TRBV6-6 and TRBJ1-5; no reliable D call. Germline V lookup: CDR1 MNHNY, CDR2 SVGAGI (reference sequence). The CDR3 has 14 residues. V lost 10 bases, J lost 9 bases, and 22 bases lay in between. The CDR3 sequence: CATSYGGLEMPQHF. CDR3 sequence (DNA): TGTGCCACCTCCTACGGCGGTCTGGAGATGCCCCAGCATTTT.

CDR3 sequence (DNA): TGTGCCAGCAGTGTGATGTCGTATAGCAATCAGCCCCAGCATTTT. Its translation is CASSVMSYSNQPQHF. The gene calls are TRBV2 and TRBJ1-5; D remains ambiguous. The CDR3 has 15 amino acids. Germline V gene sequence: CDR1 SNHLY, CDR2 FYNNEI. V lost 4 bases and J lost 0, with 10 bases in between.

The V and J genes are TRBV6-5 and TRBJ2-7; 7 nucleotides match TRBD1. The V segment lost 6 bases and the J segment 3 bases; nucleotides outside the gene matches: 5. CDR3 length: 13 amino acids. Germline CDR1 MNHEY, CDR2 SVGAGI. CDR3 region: CASSLGQDYEQYF. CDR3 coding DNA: TGTGCCAGCAGCCTAGGACAGGACTACGAGCAGTACTTC.

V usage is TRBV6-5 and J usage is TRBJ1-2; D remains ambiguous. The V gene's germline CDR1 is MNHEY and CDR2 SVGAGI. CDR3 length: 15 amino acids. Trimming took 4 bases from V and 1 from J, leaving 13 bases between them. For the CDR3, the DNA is TGTGCCAGCAGTTTACAGTCCTGGGGTAACTATGGCTACACCTTC. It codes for CASSLQSWGNYGYTF.

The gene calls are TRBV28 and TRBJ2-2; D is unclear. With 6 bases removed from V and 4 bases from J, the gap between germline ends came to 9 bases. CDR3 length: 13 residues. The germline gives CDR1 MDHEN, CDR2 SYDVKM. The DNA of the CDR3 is TGTGCCAGCAGCCTCCTTCCCACCGGGGAGCTGTTTTTT. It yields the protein CASSLLPTGELFF.

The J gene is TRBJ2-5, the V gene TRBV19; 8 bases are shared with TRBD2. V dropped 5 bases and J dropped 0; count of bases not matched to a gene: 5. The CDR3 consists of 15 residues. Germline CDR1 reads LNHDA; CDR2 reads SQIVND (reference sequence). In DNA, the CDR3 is TGTGCCAGTAGTGGGAGCGGGGGATACCAAGAGACCCAGTACTTC. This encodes CASSGSGGYQETQYF.

As DNA, the CDR3 is TGTGCCAGCAGCTTCGCAGGGAACACTGAAGCTTTCTTT. Translation: CASSFAGNTEAFF. The chain carries TRBV5-4 and TRBJ1-1; no definite D call. The CDR3 length is 13 residues. Germline V CDR1 and CDR2: SGHNT, YYREEE (reference sequence). V lost 2 bases to trimming and J lost 1 base, with 6 bases between them. Filled out from reference TRBV5-4 and TRBJ1-1, the complete variable domain reads ETGVTQSPTHLIKTRGQQVTLRCSSQSGHNTVSWYQQALGQGPQFIFQYYREEENGRGNFPPRFSGLQFPNYSSELNVNALELDDSALYLCASSFAGNTEAFFGQGTRLTVV.

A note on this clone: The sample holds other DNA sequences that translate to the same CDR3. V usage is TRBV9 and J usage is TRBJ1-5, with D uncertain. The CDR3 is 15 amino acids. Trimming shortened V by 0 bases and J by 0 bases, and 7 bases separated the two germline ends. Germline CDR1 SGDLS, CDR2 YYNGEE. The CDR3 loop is CASSVGGNSNQPQHF. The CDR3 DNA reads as TGTGCCAGCAGCGTAGGTGGGAATAGCAATCAGCCCCAGCATTTT.